This T cell receptor beta chain was recorded in a study of shared T cell receptors in the human thymus. The protocol was immunoSEQ multiplex PCR, while the TCRdb copy is restricted to in-frame clones and leaves out a portion. The repertoire holds about 400,000 clones, with 95% as singletons. Germline V CDR1 and CDR2: SGDLS, YYNGEE. Trimming cost V 3 bases and J 0 bases, with 15 bases left between them. CDR3 length: 17 amino acids. The chain joins TRBV9 to TRBJ2-2; tentatively, D is TRBD1 or TRBD2 (5 bases each). Sequencing input: thymocytes. The receptor comes from a human donor. The CDR3 nucleotides read TGTGCCAGCAGCGGGGACGGGACGCCATCGAACACCGGGGAGCTGTTTTTT. This sequence encodes CASSGDGTPSNTGELFF.